This TCR beta chain is drawn from a study of cytomegalovirus exposure and HLA in healthy donors. Study results and caveats: Confirmation in vitro established that a few CMV-associated chains were specific for CMV antigens. Most observed TCR sequences were rare, whereas some public TCRs were detected in many donors.

For this clone: Its target is unknown.

Use of 60 Vbeta and 13 Jbeta primers characterized the PCR. The method was immunoSEQ multiplex PCR; TCRdb's version includes in-frame clones alone and lacks a portion of them. The sample holds around 270,000 clones, about 80% seen once. The V gene's germline CDR1 is SGHRS and CDR2 YFSETQ. The V end was cut by 2 bases, the J end by 3 bases, with 8 bases between. The CDR3 is 13 amino acids. The sequence was obtained from a girl aged 2-10 years in good health and CMV-seronegative. This rearrangement joins TRBV5-1 to TRBJ1-1, with a tentative D call TRBD1 (5 bases). Input material: PBMCs. The CDR3 nucleotides read TGCGCCAGCAGCTTCGGCAGGGACACTGAAGCTTTCTTT. Protein product: CASSFGRDTEAFF.